This entry concerns a single TCR beta chain. No antigen is known for it. No qualities accompany the bases; no much larger clone lies one base away. Trimming takes 0 bases off V and 4 bases off J; junction bases not matched to a gene: 13. The CDR3 contains 17 residues, cysteine and phenylalanine counted. The sequence is cut down to CDR3 DNA, 51 bases in frame from base 1. The CDR1 and CDR2 encoded by the germline V gene are SGHRS and YFSETQ. This sample is part of a study of regulatory T cells in long-lasting Graves disease (dated by TCRdb to about 2021). Some background on the complete study: Persistent Graves' disease meant more than 5 years of antithyroid drug treatment with TSH receptor autoantibodies that stayed positive. The study took place in China and was registered as a clinical trial. In the clinical cohort, patients with persistent Graves' disease had used antithyroid drugs for an average of about 9.3 years. TCR sequencing covered roughly 13 persistent and some 20 newly diagnosed Graves' disease patients, some 33 samples in total. Patients with persistent Graves' disease were compared with patients with newly diagnosed Graves' disease using TCR sequencing and RNA sequencing of peripheral blood. Results and caveats for the whole study, not just this receptor: The small sample size was acknowledged by the authors as a limitation that may reduce accuracy. Persistent patients shared more public clonotypes among themselves (around 2,500) than newly diagnosed patients did (approximately 900). Compared with newly diagnosed patients, patients with persistent Graves' disease had lower TCR Shannon entropy and fewer highly expanded clones, which suggests clonal expansion. Sequencing and analysis were restricted to the TCR beta chain. TRBV28, TRBJ1-2 and TRBJ2-5 were preferentially used in persistent disease, while TRBV20-1 and TRBJ2-1 were favored in newly diagnosed disease. Only peripheral blood was studied, because thyroid tissue, the primary lesion, was inaccessible.

According to the study, the label for this sample's time point signals: persistent/refractory GD, antithyroid drugs over 5 years with positive TRAb. For both TCR sequencing and RNA sequencing, RNA was extracted from PBMCs in TRIzol. Graves' disease was diagnosed according to American Thyroid Association guidelines. The patients came from an endocrinology department in Xi'an, China. Each patient gave approximately 9.7 milliliters of peripheral blood, collected in an EDTA anticoagulant tube. Ficoll Paque Plus density gradient separation was used to isolate PBMCs, and no additional T cell sorting was done. An Agilent 2100 Bioanalyzer and agarose gel were used to check RNA quality, while a NanoDrop 2000 measured RNA concentration. The method was multiplex PCR. The instrument was an Illumina HiSeq 4000. To build TCR beta libraries, CDR3 regions were amplified by Arm-PCR using iRepertoire HTBI primers. Before sequencing, the PCR products went through gel purification. For the original study's pipeline: Gene usage analysis of CDR3 amino acid clonotypes used the 62 TRBV and 12 to 15 TRBJ segments found across samples. COPE and FqMerger were used to merge the filtered high-quality paired reads into contigs. BLAST was used to align contigs to IMGT TRBV, TRBD and TRBJ reference genes, with CDR3 defined following IMGT. Clonotypes above 0.1% frequency were classified as highly expanded clones. Shannon entropy was used to measure repertoire diversity, and the Gini coefficient was used to measure V-J evenness. Public clonotypes were defined as clonotypes shared by more than one individual. TCRdb ran its own pipeline on the public reads, namely fastp trimming at Q25 and MiXCR clone calling, and kept in-frame beta chains. All rows with the same CDR3 protein become a single entry with the most common DNA and genes. TCRdb's processing, not the authors' own work, is the source of the V and J calls. Recorded for this sample are roughly 500,000 distinct CDR3 sequences; 20% to 25% of them occurred a single time. The ten largest clones take up about 7% of the sample.

The sequence came from a female donor with Graves disease. This specimen was peripheral blood mononuclear cells (PBMCs), taken when the disease was refractory, from a patient treated with antithyroid drugs. Recombination connected TRBV5-1 to TRBJ2-7, with TRBD2 matching 7 junction bases. The CDR3 region: CASSLGLTPREHYEQYF. The DNA reads as follows: TGCGCCAGCAGCTTGGGTCTCACCCCGCGGGAGCATTACGAGCAGTACTTC.